The 26 T cell receptor beta chains listed next were all sequenced from one sample in a study of graft-versus-host responses after intestinal transplantation (dated by TCRdb to the early 2020s). No antigen has been identified for these receptors. In light of the paper, this sample's time point label describes: cells obtained before transplantation from donor or recipient. The protocol used for the library was the immunoSEQ multiplex PCR assay. Entries here come from immuneACCESS through TCRdb and include only in-frame sequences with V and J called. Some clones fail to appear in such tables; in the studies checked, an unresolved V gene covers under half of the shortfall, and the cause of the remainder is unknown. The sample table holds more than 85,000 clones, of which roughly 80% were seen once. Around 0.8% of the sample belongs to the ten largest clones. Here the sequenced sample was unstimulated CD4+ T cells sorted from spleen or lymph node cells, taken before intestinal transplant. The receptors were sampled from a human donor who received an intestinal transplant.

The chain carries TRBV9 and TRBJ2-7; 12 positions match TRBD2. This CDR3 is 15 amino acids long. From germline, CDR1 is SGDLS and CDR2 YYNGEE. J was trimmed by 5 bases and V by 0 bases; bases with no gene match: 3. The CDR3 nucleotides are TGTGCCAGCAGCGTAGCTAGCGGGAGGGGCGACGAGCAGTACTTC. This sequence encodes CASSVASGRGDEQYF.

The rearrangement joins TRBV19 to TRBJ1-1; TRBD1 might be the D (5 bases). V lost 7 bases and J lost 3, with 21 bases in between. The length of the CDR3 is 16 residues. Looked up from germline, CDR1 is LNHDA and CDR2 is SQIVND (reference sequence). CDR3 region: CASTAPSGRADTEAFF. Written as DNA, the CDR3 is TGTGCCAGTACCGCCCCTTCCGGCAGGGCAGACACTGAAGCTTTCTTT.

This sequence joins TRBV29-1 and TRBJ1-1, with unresolved D. Germline-derived CDR1 and CDR2 are SQVTM and ANQGSEA. The V end was cut by 8 bases, the J end by 11 bases, with 18 bases between. CDR3 length: 11 amino acids. CDR3 protein: CSYTRRVRAFF. In nucleotides, the CDR3 is TGCAGCTATACCCGACGGGTTCGGGCTTTCTTT.

This clone was detected only once. The gene calls are TRBV19 and TRBJ1-2; D remains ambiguous. The CDR3 runs to 13 residues. V was clipped by 7 bases and J by 2 bases, with 11 bases between them. The V gene's germline CDR1 is LNHDA and CDR2 SQIVND (reference sequence). CDR3 nucleotide sequence: TGTGCCAGTACCCCCGGGTGGAACTATGGCTACACCTTC. Translating it yields CASTPGWNYGYTF.

This chain joins TRBV5-1 and TRBJ2-2; the D gene is possibly TRBD2 (6 bases). The CDR3 extends over 16 amino acids. Germline loops: CDR1 SGHRS, CDR2 YFSETQ. With 1 base removed from V and 0 bases from J, the gap between germline ends came to 10 bases. The CDR3 loop is CASSLTRLANTGELFF. DNA for the CDR3: TGCGCCAGCAGCTTGACTAGACTAGCGAACACCGGGGAGCTGTTTTTT. Filled out from reference TRBV5-1 and TRBJ2-2, the complete variable domain reads KAGVTQTPRYLIKTRGQQVTLSCSPISGHRSVSWYQQTPGQGLQFLFEYFSETQRNKGNFPGRFSGRQFSNSRSEMNVSTLELGDSALYLCASSLTRLANTGELFFGEGSRLTVL.

V usage is TRBV19 and J usage is TRBJ1-5; TRBD1 matches at 8 bases. Trimming cost V 1 base and J 2 bases; bases outside gene matches: 10. Germline V lookup: CDR1 LNHDA, CDR2 SQIVND (reference sequence). The CDR3 consists of 18 residues. The CDR3 region is CASSIVRQGKVGNQPQHF. The CDR3 DNA reads TGTGCCAGTAGTATAGTAAGACAGGGGAAAGTGGGCAATCAGCCCCAGCATTTT.

V is TRBV30 and J is TRBJ1-2; 12 bases align to TRBD1. V dropped 3 bases and J dropped 10; count of bases not matched to a gene: 3. Germline assignment: CDR1 GTSNPN and CDR2 SVGIG (reference sequence). This CDR3 region has 12 residues. DNA of the CDR3: TGTGCCTGGAGCCGGGACAGGGGGCACTACACCTTC. Its protein product is CAWSRDRGHYTF.

V is TRBV5-1 and J is TRBJ2-7; D gene ambiguous. Germline values: CDR1 SGHRS, CDR2 YFSETQ. CDR3 length equals 14 residues. V was shortened by 4 bases and J by 5 bases, with 16 bases between the two germline ends. CDR3 in amino acids: CASSPLGRLNEQYF. The CDR3 DNA reads as TGCGCCAGCAGCCCCTTGGGCAGATTAAACGAGCAGTACTTC.

The rearrangement uses TRBV5-4 and TRBJ2-7; D is possibly TRBD1 (6 bases). CDR1 SGHNT and CDR2 YYREEE come from the germline V gene (reference sequence). The CDR3 is 15 residues long. Between the trimmed V and J ends, which lost 5 bases and 2 bases, there was a span of 17 bases. CDR3 nucleotides: TGTGCCAGCAGTATTGGTCAGGGGATCGCCTACGAGCAGTACTTC. The encoded protein is CASSIGQGIAYEQYF.

This chain links TRBV10-3 with TRBJ1-2; 10 bases are shared with TRBD1. Germline CDR1 reads ENHRY; CDR2 reads SYGVKD. There are 17 residues in the CDR3. V was clipped by 6 bases and J by 4 bases; unmatched bases: 14. DNA for the CDR3: TGTGCCATCAGCGATCCCCTTAGACAGGGGGCTGGCTATGGCTACACCTTC. Translation: CAISDPLRQGAGYGYTF.

V is TRBV30 and J is TRBJ1-6, with 7 bases identical to TRBD1. The CDR3 consists of 14 residues. V was pared by 3 bases and J by 6 bases, with 5 bases of the junction left unmatched. Germline V gene sequence: CDR1 GTSNPN, CDR2 SVGIG (reference sequence). CDR3 in amino acids: CAWRGDSLNSPLHF. The CDR3 DNA reads as TGTGCCTGGAGAGGGGACAGTCTTAATTCACCCCTCCACTTT. Together with reference TRBV30 and TRBJ1-6, the CDR3 gives the full variable domain: SQTIHQWPATLVQPVGSPLSLECTVEGTSNPNLYWYRQAAGRGLQLLFYSVGIGQISSEVPQNLSASRPQDRQFILSSKKLLLSDSGFYLCAWRGDSLNSPLHFGNGTRLTVT.

The chain carries TRBV6-9 and TRBJ2-5, with D maybe TRBD1 (6 bases). The CDR3 spans 15 residues. Germline CDR1 reads MNHGY; CDR2 reads SVAAGI. V lost 4 bases and J 2 bases, leaving 14 bases between the germline ends. The DNA of the CDR3 is TGTGCCAGCAGTTGGAATCGGACAGTTCAAGAGACCCAGTACTTC. Amino acid sequence: CASSWNRTVQETQYF.

This clone has just a few counts. The J gene is TRBJ1-6, the V gene TRBV6-5; maybe TRBD1 (5 bases). Deletions cut 5 bases from V and 10 bases from J, with 12 bases between. The CDR3 covers 13 residues. Germline CDR1 MNHEY, CDR2 SVGAGI. CDR3 protein: CASSIRVSSPLHF. The CDR3 nucleotides are TGTGCCAGCAGTATCAGGGTATCATCACCCCTCCACTTT.

The chain carries TRBV4-1 and TRBJ2-2, with TRBD2 matching 9 bases. The germline V gene encodes CDR1 MGHRA and CDR2 YSYEKL. The CDR3 is 17 amino acids. V was pared by 0 bases and J by 5 bases, with 7 bases of the junction left unmatched. The CDR3: CASSQDRGLAGTGELFF. The CDR3 DNA sequence: TGCGCCAGCAGCCAAGATCGGGGGCTAGCGGGAACCGGGGAGCTGTTTTTT.

V and J are TRBV5-6 and TRBJ1-2; D remains ambiguous. The CDR3 has 13 residues. CDR1 is SGHDT and CDR2 is YYEEEE in the germline V gene. The V end lost 4 bases, the J end lost 7 bases, and 14 bases lay between the germline ends. The CDR3 spells CASSPGGLTGYTF. The DNA for the CDR3 is TGTGCCAGCAGCCCAGGAGGGCTTACTGGCTACACCTTC.

This chain joins TRBV30 and TRBJ1-5, with TRBD1 identical over 8 bases. The CDR3 has 14 amino acids. V dropped 2 bases and J dropped 6; count of bases not matched to a gene: 6. Per germline, CDR1 GTSNPN and CDR2 SVGIG (reference sequence). CDR3 loop: CAWSFGQGGQPQHF. In nucleotides, the CDR3 is TGTGCCTGGAGTTTCGGACAGGGCGGTCAGCCCCAGCATTTT.

The chain is built from TRBV27 and TRBJ2-7, with TRBD2 as a possible D gene (5 bases). The CDR3 has 15 residues. V was cut by 2 bases and J by 2 bases, with 13 bases left in between. Germline CDR1 and CDR2: MNHEY and SMNVEV (reference sequence). The CDR3 DNA sequence: TGTGCCAGCAGTTTAGGTGAGGGCCGCCCCTACGAGCAGTACTTC. Encoded protein: CASSLGEGRPYEQYF.

V usage is TRBV7-9 and J usage is TRBJ2-1, with TRBD2 matching over 8 bases. Germline loops: CDR1 SEHNR, CDR2 FQNEAQ (reference sequence). The J segment lost 5 bases and the V segment lost 7 bases, leaving 7 bases of the junction unmatched. There are 14 residues in the CDR3. The CDR3, as DNA: TGTGCCAGCACCCCGGGTAGCGGGAACAATGAGCAGTTCTTC. Amino acids: CASTPGSGNNEQFF.

The chain links TRBV7-6 to TRBJ2-1; 10 bases map to TRBD2. Trimming cost V 4 bases and J 10 bases; bases outside gene matches: 13. The CDR3 sequence is 16 residues long. The germline CDR1 and CDR2 sequences are SGHVS and FNYEAQ. The CDR3 region has the DNA TGTGCCAGCAGCTCTGGACTAAGCGGGGGGGCTGGCGAGCAGTTCTTC. This encodes CASSSGLSGGAGEQFF. Variable domain in full (rest from reference TRBV7-6 and TRBJ2-1): GAGVSQSPRYKVTKRGQDVALRCDPISGHVSLYWYRQALGQGPEFLTYFNYEAQQDKSGLPNDRFSAERPEGSISTLTIQRTEQRDSAMYRCASSSGLSGGAGEQFFGPGTRLTVL.

The chain employs TRBV7-2 and TRBJ2-5; TRBD2 might be the D (6 bases). The V gene lost 8 bases and the J gene lost 1 base, with 11 bases spanning the gap. The germline V gene has CDR1 SGHTA and CDR2 FQGNSA. The CDR3 is 13 residues long. This CDR3 is CASRRAGQETQYF. Here the CDR3 DNA reads TGTGCCAGCCGGAGGGCCGGCCAAGAGACCCAGTACTTC.

This chain joins TRBV5-1 and TRBJ1-2; D remains ambiguous. Germline CDR1 SGHRS, CDR2 YFSETQ. This CDR3 is 15 amino acids long. Trimming removed 3 bases from V and 0 bases from J, with 12 bases in between. The CDR3 region has the DNA TGCGCCAGCAGCTCCGTCGCCGGGACTAACTATGGCTACACCTTC. Translation: CASSSVAGTNYGYTF. Variable domain in full (rest from reference TRBV5-1 and TRBJ1-2): KAGVTQTPRYLIKTRGQQVTLSCSPISGHRSVSWYQQTPGQGLQFLFEYFSETQRNKGNFPGRFSGRQFSNSRSEMNVSTLELGDSALYLCASSSVAGTNYGYTFGSGTRLTVV.

V usage is TRBV28 and J usage is TRBJ1-2; D gene ambiguous. The CDR3 length is 15 residues. With 7 bases removed from V and 1 base from J, the gap between germline ends came to 16 bases. The germline gives CDR1 MDHEN, CDR2 SYDVKM. CDR3 loop: CASIPGSEFNYGYTF. In DNA, the CDR3 is TGTGCCAGCATACCGGGGTCAGAATTTAACTATGGCTACACCTTC.

The chain recombines TRBV5-1 with TRBJ2-3; TRBD2 matches 7 bases. The CDR3 is 15 residues long. V shed 1 base and J 4 bases; nucleotides not matched to a gene: 6. CDR1 is SGHRS, CDR2 YFSETQ, per germline. DNA for the CDR3: TGCGCCAGCAGCTTGAATACGGCGGGAGCAGATACGCAGTATTTT. Protein: CASSLNTAGADTQYF.

The rearrangement links TRBV11-2 to TRBJ2-2, with D possibly TRBD2 on 7 matching bases. Germline values: CDR1 SGHAT, CDR2 FQNNGV. The V gene lost 3 bases and the J gene lost 4 bases, with 15 bases spanning the gap. The CDR3 sequence is 16 residues long. Written as DNA, the CDR3 is TGTGCCAGCAGCTTTGGAGGGGGGGTTGGCACCGGGGAGCTGTTTTTT. Its translation is CASSFGGGVGTGELFF.

The rearrangement links TRBV7-9 to TRBJ2-5; TRBD2 agrees at 13 bases. The CDR3 is 17 amino acids. Trimming removed 5 bases from V and 5 bases from J; junction bases left unmatched: 11. CDR1 is SEHNR, CDR2 FQNEAQ, per germline (reference sequence). The CDR3 sequence: CASSPPGLAGPGETQYF. The CDR3 nucleotides are TGTGCCAGCAGCCCCCCGGGACTAGCGGGGCCGGGGGAGACCCAGTACTTC.

The chain has TRBV2 and TRBJ2-3; D is unresolved. Trimming pared 2 bases from V and 0 bases from J, leaving 6 bases between. The CDR3 has 14 residues. From germline, CDR1 is SNHLY and CDR2 FYNNEI. In DNA form, the CDR3 reads TGTGCCAGCAGTGAATCTTCTAGCACAGATACGCAGTATTTT. It specifies CASSESSSTDTQYF.